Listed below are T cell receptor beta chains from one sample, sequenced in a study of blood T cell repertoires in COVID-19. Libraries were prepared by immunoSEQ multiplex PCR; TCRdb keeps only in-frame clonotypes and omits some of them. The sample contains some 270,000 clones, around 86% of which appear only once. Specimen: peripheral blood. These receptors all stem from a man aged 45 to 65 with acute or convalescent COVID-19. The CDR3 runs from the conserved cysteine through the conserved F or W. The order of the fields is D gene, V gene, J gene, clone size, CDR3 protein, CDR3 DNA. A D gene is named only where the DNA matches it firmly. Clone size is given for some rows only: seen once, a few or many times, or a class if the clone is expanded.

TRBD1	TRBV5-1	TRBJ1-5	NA	CASRLTGGSGQPQHF	TGCGCCAGCAGGCTAACAGGGGGGTCGGGGCAGCCCCAGCATTTT
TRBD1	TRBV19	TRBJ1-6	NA	CASSSGRGQAALASPLHF	TGTGCCAGTAGTAGTGGGCGGGGACAGGCTGCCCTAGCCTCACCCCTCCACTTT
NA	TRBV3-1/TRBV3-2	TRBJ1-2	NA	CASSHGREGAYGYTF	TGTGCCAGCAGCCACGGTCGAGAAGGGGCATATGGCTACACCTTC
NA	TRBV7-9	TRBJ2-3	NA	CASSTSAGHSTDTQYF	NA
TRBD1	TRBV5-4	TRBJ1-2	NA	CASSEGQGAYYGYTF	TGTGCCAGCAGCGAGGGACAGGGGGCATACTATGGCTACACCTTC
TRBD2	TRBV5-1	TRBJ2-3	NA	CASSHISGGIDTQYF	TGCGCCAGCAGCCACATCAGCGGGGGGATAGATACGCAGTATTTT
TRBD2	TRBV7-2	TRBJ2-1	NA	CASSLSASGYNEQFF	TGTGCCAGCAGCTTGTCGGCTAGCGGGTACAATGAGCAGTTCTTC
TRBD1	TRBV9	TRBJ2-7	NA	CASSPDRASYEQYF	TGTGCCAGCAGCCCGGACAGGGCCTCCTACGAGCAGTACTTC
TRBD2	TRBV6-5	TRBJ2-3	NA	CASSSGAGGSRDTQYF	TGTGCCAGCAGTTCCGGGGCCGGGGGGTCGAGAGATACGCAGTATTTT
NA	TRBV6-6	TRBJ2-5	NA	CASGQMLAQETQYF	TGTGCCAGCGGGCAGATGCTTGCTCAGGAGACCCAGTACTTC
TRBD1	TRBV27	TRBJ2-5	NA	CASSLGTGTGVHETQYF	TGTGCCAGCAGTTTGGGTACCGGGACAGGGGTTCACGAGACCCAGTACTTC
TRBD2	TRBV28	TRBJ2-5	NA	CASSPSGGYETQYF	TGTGCCAGCAGCCCCAGCGGGGGGTATGAGACCCAGTACTTC
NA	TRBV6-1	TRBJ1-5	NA	CASSEARGRHQPQHF	TGTGCCAGCAGTGAAGCGCGAGGGAGGCATCAGCCCCAGCATTTT
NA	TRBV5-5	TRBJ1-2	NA	CASSLAGNGAYTF	TGTGCCAGCAGCTTGGCAGGGAATGGGGCCTACACCTTC
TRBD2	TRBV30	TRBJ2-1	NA	CAWSVTGGPGEQFF	TGTGCCTGGAGCGTTACGGGGGGGCCGGGTGAGCAGTTCTTC
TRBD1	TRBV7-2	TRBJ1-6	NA	CASSSTGTESPLHF	TGTGCCAGCAGCTCGACCGGGACAGAATCACCCCTCCACTTT
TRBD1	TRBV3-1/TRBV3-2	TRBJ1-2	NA	CASSLRTGGGGAYGYTF	TGTGCCAGCAGCCTCCGGACAGGGGGCGGAGGGGCCTATGGCTACACCTTC
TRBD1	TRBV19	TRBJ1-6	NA	CASSMRQGNMNSPLHF	TGTGCCAGTAGTATGCGACAGGGGAACATGAATTCACCCCTCCACTTT
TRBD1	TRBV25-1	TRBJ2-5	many	CASSDPQQGGQGTQYF	TGTGCCAGCAGTGATCCCCAACAGGGGGGTCAAGGGACCCAGTACTTC
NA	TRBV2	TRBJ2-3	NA	CASSVGLRGSADTQYF	TGTGCCAGCAGCGTTGGACTACGAGGGTCTGCGGATACGCAGTATTTT
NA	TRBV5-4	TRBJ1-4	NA	CASHAGMNEKLFF	TGTGCCAGCCATGCGGGGATGAATGAAAAACTGTTTTTT
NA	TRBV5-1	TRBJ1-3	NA	CASSLSGAGNTIYF	TGCGCCAGCAGCTTGAGCGGGGCTGGAAACACCATATATTTT
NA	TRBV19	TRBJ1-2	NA	CASSVPQAPYGYTF	TGTGCCAGTAGCGTCCCACAGGCACCCTATGGCTACACCTTC
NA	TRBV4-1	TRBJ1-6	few	CASSQDLFGLGGRGGISPLHF	TGCGCCAGCAGCCAAGATCTTTTCGGCTTGGGCGGGAGAGGGGGGATTTCACCCCTCCACTTT
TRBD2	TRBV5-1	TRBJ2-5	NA	CASMDSGGETQYF	TGCGCCAGCATGGATAGCGGGGGAGAGACCCAGTACTTC
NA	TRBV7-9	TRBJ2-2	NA	CASSPSEGYTGELFF	TGTGCCAGCAGCCCATCGGAGGGTTACACCGGGGAGCTGTTTTTT
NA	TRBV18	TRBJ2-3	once	CASSPSGSYTDTQYF	TGTGCCAGCTCACCGAGCGGGTCTTACACAGATACGCAGTATTTT
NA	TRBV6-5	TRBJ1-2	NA	CASRGDDTGFGGYTF	TGTGCCAGCCGGGGTGACGACACAGGGTTTGGCGGCTACACCTTC
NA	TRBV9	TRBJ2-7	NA	CASSVWTGEGEQYF	TGTGCCAGCAGCGTATGGACGGGGGAAGGCGAGCAGTACTTC
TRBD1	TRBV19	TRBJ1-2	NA	CASRETGERGYTF	TGTGCCAGTAGAGAAACAGGGGAACGGGGCTACACCTTC
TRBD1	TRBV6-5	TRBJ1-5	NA	CASSQRTGDYQPQHF	TGTGCCAGCAGCCAAAGGACAGGGGACTATCAGCCCCAGCATTTT
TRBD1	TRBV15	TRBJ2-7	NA	CATSSPRGQGRTDRSYEQYF	TGTGCCACCAGCAGTCCCCGGGGACAGGGGAGAACCGATCGATCCTACGAGCAGTACTTC
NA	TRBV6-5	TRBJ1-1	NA	CASIPPGGRAFF	TGTGCCAGCATACCGCCCGGGGGTAGGGCTTTCTTT
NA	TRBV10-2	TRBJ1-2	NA	CASSEGAPNYGYTF	TGCGCCAGCAGTGAAGGAGCACCTAACTATGGCTACACCTTC
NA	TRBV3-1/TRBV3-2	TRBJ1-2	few	CASSQVGTRGYTF	TGTGCCAGCAGCCAGGTGGGGACTCGAGGCTACACCTTC
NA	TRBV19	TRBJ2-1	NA	CASSFYPRVSSYNEQFF	TGTGCCAGTAGTTTCTACCCCAGGGTAAGCTCCTACAATGAGCAGTTCTTC
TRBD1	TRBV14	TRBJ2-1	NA	CASSQNLAGQGPWNEQFF	TGTGCCAGCAGCCAAAACCTCGCCGGACAGGGTCCGTGGAATGAGCAGTTCTTC
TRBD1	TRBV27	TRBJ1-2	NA	CASSFLTTGTGGAGGYTF	TGTGCCAGCAGTTTCCTAACTACCGGGACAGGGGGCGCGGGGGGCTACACCTTC
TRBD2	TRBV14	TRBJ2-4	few	CASSQALILAGGPAKNIQYF	TGTGCCAGCAGCCAAGCGTTAATTCTAGCGGGGGGACCAGCCAAAAACATTCAGTACTTC
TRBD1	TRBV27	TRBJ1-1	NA	CASNRQGRTEAFF	TGTGCCAGCAACCGACAGGGGAGGACTGAAGCTTTCTTT
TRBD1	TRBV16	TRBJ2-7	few	CASSQSVGQGPTVWQYF	TGTGCCAGCAGCCAATCAGTCGGACAGGGACCAACCGTGTGGCAGTACTTC
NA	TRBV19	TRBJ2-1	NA	CASSIVTSHNNEQFF	TGTGCCAGTAGTATAGTAACTAGCCATAACAATGAGCAGTTCTTC
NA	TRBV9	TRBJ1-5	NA	CASSLGPSNQPQHF	TGTGCCAGCAGCCTGGGCCCGTCCAATCAGCCCCAGCATTTT
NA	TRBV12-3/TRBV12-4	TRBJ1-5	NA	CASSTNLNQPQHF	TGTGCCAGCAGTACTAATTTAAATCAGCCCCAGCATTTT
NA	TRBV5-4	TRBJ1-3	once	CASSYNPGGYNGNTIYF	TGTGCCAGCAGCTATAACCCCGGGGGTTATAATGGAAACACCATATATTTT
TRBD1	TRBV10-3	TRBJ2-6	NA	CAISAGQGASGANVLTF	TGTGCCATCAGTGCCGGACAGGGGGCCTCTGGGGCCAACGTCCTGACTTTC
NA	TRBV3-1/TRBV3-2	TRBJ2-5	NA	CASSQDRGETQYF	TGTGCCAGCAGCCAAGATCGGGGGGAGACCCAGTACTTC
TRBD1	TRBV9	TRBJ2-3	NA	CASSVEGQGVGQYF	TGTGCCAGCAGCGTCGAGGGACAGGGGGTCGGGCAGTATTTT
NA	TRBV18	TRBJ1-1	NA	CASSPNRRDQEAFF	TGTGCCAGCTCACCCAACCGCCGGGATCAGGAAGCTTTCTTT
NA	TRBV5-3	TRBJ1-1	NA	CARSSPGVCNTEAFF	TGTGCCAGAAGCTCCCCGGGGGTATGCAACACTGAAGCTTTCTTT
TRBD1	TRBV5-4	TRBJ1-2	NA	CASSSRQGAYYYGYTF	TGTGCCAGCAGCTCGCGACAGGGGGCTTACTACTATGGCTACACCTTC
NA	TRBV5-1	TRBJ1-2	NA	CASSLEEHWGYTF	TGCGCCAGCAGCTTGGAGGAGCACTGGGGCTACACCTTC